One T cell receptor beta chain is described in this entry. This clone's antigen is unknown. No per-base quality is available; no much larger clone lies one base away. This entry comes from a study of cytomegalovirus exposure and HLA in healthy donors (dated by TCRdb to the late 2010s). For the study in its entirety: An earlier analysis of about 530 of the donors reported 276 Gb of sequence data and roughly 120 million unique TCR beta sequences obtained from about 200 million T cells. Around 300 gigabases of sequencing data and 70 million to 85 million unique TCR sequences were included in an early release covering roughly 600 HLA-typed donors. Among the roughly 400 genotyped donors, around 81% belonged to the genetic ancestry cluster associated with self-reported Caucasian donors. The study aimed to test whether signatures of past pathogen exposure could be identified by cataloging public T cell receptors. The study profiled the T cell repertoires of about 640 subjects by immunosequencing and related them to cytomegalovirus serostatus. Besides the first cohort of under 700 subjects, a separate validation cohort made up of roughly 120 different subjects was used. High-throughput TCR immunosequencing, statistical association of individual TCRs with disease status, and machine learning were combined to predict cytomegalovirus infection status. In a later analysis, previously published TCR beta repertoires from some 640 donors were re-analyzed and high-resolution HLA genotyping was added so that TCR occurrence patterns could be studied. In the later analysis, no new phenotypic data were used to find candidate immune exposures; instead, reliance was placed on TCR beta sequences and their occurrence across donors. To decide whether each TCR beta V gene segment behaved as functional or pseudogenic, an earlier analysis of approximately 620 of the donors relied on high-throughput TCR beta sequencing. Donor age, sex, ethnicity and CMV serostatus were collected together with the repertoire data. A later genetic analysis used genome-wide SNP genotypes for about three fifths of the 666 donors, treating that subset as a discovery cohort. Every repertoire in the discovery cohort had been generated on one and the same sequencing platform. Both class I and class II loci were covered by HLA typing, at four-digit resolution. The number of donors typed differed by locus, with about 629-630 for A, B, C, DRB1 and DQB1, approximately 500 for DQA1, under 610 for DPA1, and around 450 for DPB1. Roughly five DR-DQ haplotypes were handled as single units for association and clustering because linkage in the cohort was strong. On average, roughly 240,000 unique TCR beta nucleotide sequences were sequenced per donor among 398 genotyped donors of the cohort, with 15% to 20% of those sequences being non-productive. Beyond this particular receptor, the publication reports: A further reported finding was that TCR beta sequences accurately predicted the HLA-A and HLA-B alleles for most subjects in the first cohort. The classifier was reported to diagnose cytomegalovirus status with high specificity and sensitivity in both the original and validation cohorts. Some IMGT-functional V segments, including TRBV6-2 and TRBV6-3, could not be told apart with the 87-base-pair reads, so those segments were excluded. Several of the top co-occurrence clusters appeared to be linked to parvovirus B19, influenza, CMV and Epstein-Barr virus, according to a later analysis. Broadly in line with IMGT annotations, most TCR beta V segments showed up in productive rearrangements about 90% or about 30% of the time in an earlier analysis of approximately 640 of the donors. According to a later analysis, TCR association rates differed among HLA loci, with DRB1 alleles showing the most associated TCRs and HLA-C alleles showing the fewest. In a later analysis, HLA-associated TCR beta chains showed more clonal expansion and lower generation probabilities than non-associated chains that were equally common. Linkage disequilibrium might explain the correlated functional status among segregating V segments, but an unknown experimental factor could not be ruled out. It was suggested by the authors that the approach could potentially be generalized to other disease states and immunological phenotypes. A group of highly shared sequence variants was considered likely to be a technical artifact of the sequencing pipeline. V-gene and J-gene trimming of TCR beta chains was associated with a missense DCLRE1C variant in a later genetic analysis, and the association was replicated in an independent cohort. About 17 rarely observed V segments, including chromosome 9 orphons, were excluded from the earlier analysis of 550 to 700 of the donors because counts were too low. In a later analysis, most CMV-associated TCR beta chains were found to appear HLA-restricted, with HLA associations seemingly driven largely by CMV exposure. Because HLA typing was unavailable for some donors at each locus, only the typed subset was used in association tests. The cohort was sequenced for TCR beta chains only, and without alpha or paired-chain data the features that could be detected were limited. At a false discovery rate of 0.05, a later analysis linked fewer than 20,000 TCR beta sequences to specific HLA alleles. For the cohort, immune exposure information was limited to CMV serostatus. Most TCR sequences were seen in very few donors, while some public TCRs were found in many individuals. A total of fewer than 200 TCR beta chains were listed by the study as associated with cytomegalovirus. When HLA alleles, especially DR and DQ, strongly co-occurred, TCR associations were difficult to assign to individual alleles. In vitro tests confirmed that three of the cytomegalovirus-associated TCR beta chains recognize cytomegalovirus antigens. Compared with the approximately 600-donor mean, donors in an Asian-associated ancestry cluster had fewer N-insertions in productive TCRs, according to a later genetic analysis. Roughly uniform sequencing depth across donors was assumed in presence/absence analyses, although this assumption may not hold.

The cohort was made up of approximately 700 healthy bone marrow donors. Cohort members were all nominally healthy when sampled, although unrecorded immune exposures were likely present. The donor was CMV seropositive and belonged to the group of 250 to 350 seropositive cohort members. A peripheral blood sample was collected from each donor, and TCR beta sequencing was performed on peripheral blood mononuclear cells. The Qiagen DNeasy Blood Extraction Kit was used to extract genomic DNA from the blood cell samples. Ends trimmed: V by 3 bases, J by 3 bases; bases unmatched to a gene: 5. CDR3 length: 15 amino acids, cysteine to phenylalanine. Just CDR3 DNA is preserved here, 45 bases in frame from base 1. CDR1 is given as LNHDA and CDR2 as SQIVND, both from the germline V gene (reference sequence). The method was the immunoSEQ multiplex PCR assay. A mixture of 60 forward primers for TCR Vbeta segments and 13 reverse primers for TCR Jbeta segments was used in the multiplex PCR. A multiplex PCR assay on genomic DNA amplified the CDR3 region of rearranged TCR beta genes. Amplified TCR beta libraries were sequenced as 87-base-pair reads on the Illumina HiSeq System. On the study's bioinformatics: A later analysis counted about 76 million unique TCR beta chains across the 550 to 750 repertoires, and approximately 11 million of these chains were shared by at least two donors. Raw reads were error-corrected and collapsed into unique sequences with a nearest-neighbor algorithm that merged closely related sequences to remove PCR and sequencing errors. Alignment of CDR3 sequences to IMGT reference sequences was used to assign V, D and J gene segments. Each retained sequence needed at least a six-nucleotide match to both a V gene segment and a J gene segment. A rearrangement was called productive if the CDR3 had no stop codons and remained in frame with V and J, and every other rearrangement was called non-productive. Following IMGT convention, CDR3 was defined as the stretch from the second conserved V-encoded cysteine up to the conserved J-encoded phenylalanine. The earlier analysis of 500 to 650 of the donors excluded any sequence lacking an unambiguous match to a single V gene segment. An earlier analysis of over 450 of the donors classified V segments as functional when productive rearrangements were above 56.7% and as segregating when the standard deviation between donors was above 5%. A statistical classification framework was built for diagnosing cytomegalovirus status from the catalog of TCR beta chain sequences. A later analysis assigned V and J genes by comparing TCR nucleotide sequences with IMGT/GENE-DB human TR gene sequences. A later analysis assigned CDR3 sequences and most-parsimonious VDJ recombination scenarios with the TCRdist pipeline. In a later analysis, every TCR beta chain was defined by the combination of its CDR3 amino acid sequence and its V-gene family, and reads without a unique V-gene family were dropped. To address suspected cross-contamination and a sequencing artifact, a later analysis removed 592 highly shared, low-generation-probability nucleotide sequences. For each public chain, a later analysis derived a clonal expansion index from normalized ranks of inferred template counts within each repertoire. In a later analysis, generation probabilities were computed using a VDJ recombination model fitted to out-of-frame rearrangements, and the results were checked against IGoR. Hypergeometric tests were used in a later analysis to score TCR-TCR, TCR-HLA and TCR-CMV co-occurrence, with a repertoire-size bias correction applied to the TCR pairs. A later analysis estimated false discovery rates by permuting HLA or CMV assignments 20 times. A later analysis grouped co-occurring TCRs with DBSCAN, adding TCRdist sequence similarity when clustering within HLA-allele-positive subsets. Repertoires with fewer than 30,000 or more than 120,000 public chains, plus five repertoires with anomalous nucleotide sharing, were excluded from co-occurrence clustering. As stored in TCRdb, this immuneACCESS dataset retains in-frame rearrangements with V and J assigned. A fraction of the clones does not appear; measured against another copy, unresolved V genes explain less than half of the discrepancy, and the remainder lacks a known reason. The DNA gave D and trimming, while V, J and clone size come from that table. In this sample the table shows approximately 59,000 clones, about two thirds of which occur a single time. The top ten constitute around a sixth of the sample.

Material for sequencing was PBMCs. This receptor was identified in a man aged 35 to 55 in good health and CMV-seropositive. Rearrangement joined TRBV19 to TRBJ2-7; TRBD2 fits 10 bases in the junction. CDR3 protein: CASSMRSSGSYEQYF. The DNA reads TGTGCCAGTAGTATGCGGTCTAGCGGGAGCTACGAGCAGTACTTC.